The 8 T cell receptor beta chains given below trace back to one sample, sequenced in a study of blood T cell repertoires in COVID-19. Method: immunoSEQ multiplex PCR; TCRdb's copy keeps in-frame clones and lacks some. This table has 100,000 to 150,000 clones, over 75% appearing once. The sample taken for sequencing was peripheral blood. These receptors all come from an elderly woman with acute or convalescent COVID-19.

The chain recombines TRBV10-3 with TRBJ1-1, with D tentatively TRBD1 (6 bases). Germline V gives CDR1 ENHRY, CDR2 SYGVKD. Trimming cost V 2 bases and J 0 bases, with 10 bases left between them. The CDR3 is 15 residues long. CDR3 DNA: TGTGCCATCAGTGAGCAGGGGCTACTGAACACTGAAGCTTTCTTT. This sequence encodes CAISEQGLLNTEAFF.

V gene TRBV6-1 combines with J gene TRBJ2-3; TRBD1 aligns across 10 bases. The V gene end was trimmed by 0 bases and the J gene end by 11 bases; junction bases not matched to a gene: 5. This CDR3 is built from 14 residues. Germline V gives CDR1 MNHNS, CDR2 SASEGT. DNA of the CDR3: TGTGCCAGCAGTGAAGCGGAGGGACAGGGGAAGCAGTATTTT. Protein sequence: CASSEAEGQGKQYF.

The chain joins TRBV11-3 to TRBJ2-1; TRBD2 agrees at 15 bases. The CDR3 is 17 residues long. Trimming at V came to 1 base and at J to 7 bases, leaving 5 bases not matched to a gene. Germline values: CDR1 SGHNT, CDR2 YENEEA. The CDR3 sequence: CASSLGGGLAGGNEQFF. CDR3 DNA: TGTGCCAGCAGCTTAGGAGGAGGACTAGCGGGAGGGAATGAGCAGTTCTTC.

This chain joins TRBV6-1 and TRBJ1-2; 9 bases align to TRBD1. Looked up from germline, CDR1 is MNHNS and CDR2 is SASEGT. The CDR3 length is 15 residues. Unmatched junction bases numbered 5, after V lost 2 bases and J lost 4 bases. The CDR3 region is CASSEWGQGGYGYTF. For the CDR3, the DNA is TGTGCCAGCAGTGAATGGGGACAGGGAGGCTATGGCTACACCTTC.

This CDR3 reads CASSRGSGGEQETQYF. CDR3 coding DNA: TGTGCCAGCAGCCGAGGAAGCGGGGGAGAACAAGAGACCCAGTACTTC. V usage is TRBV4-2 and J usage is TRBJ2-5; TRBD2 matches at 8 bases. V was clipped by 4 bases and J by 2 bases; unmatched bases: 9. Germline values: CDR1 LGHNA, CDR2 YNFKEQ. The CDR3 loop spans 16 amino acids.

This sequence joins TRBV5-1 and TRBJ2-2; D gene unclear. CDR1 and CDR2 from the germline V gene are SGHRS and YFSETQ. With 4 bases removed from V and 5 bases from J, the gap between germline ends came to 6 bases. The CDR3 has 12 residues. The CDR3 DNA is TGCGCCAGCAGCACCGGTACCGGGGAGCTGTTTTTT. Protein product: CASSTGTGELFF.

The J gene is TRBJ2-5, the V gene TRBV5-5; TRBD2 is a possible D gene (6 bases). CDR3 length: 14 residues. V was clipped by 4 bases and J by 2 bases, with 12 bases between them. From germline, CDR1 is SGHKS and CDR2 YYEKEE (reference sequence). Written as DNA, the CDR3 is TGTGCCAGCAGCCCGGGGGACCTTCAAGAGACCCAGTACTTC. It translates to CASSPGDLQETQYF.

The count of this clone is one. V and J are TRBV5-1 and TRBJ1-2; 9 bases align to TRBD1. Germline V gene data show CDR1 as SGHRS and CDR2 as YFSETQ. This CDR3 region has 15 residues. J was trimmed by 7 bases and V by 2 bases; bases with no gene match: 9. The CDR3 DNA follows: TGCGCCAGCAGCTTCGGACAGGGGTTAGGCGGTGGCTACACCTTC. Protein sequence: CASSFGQGLGGGYTF.